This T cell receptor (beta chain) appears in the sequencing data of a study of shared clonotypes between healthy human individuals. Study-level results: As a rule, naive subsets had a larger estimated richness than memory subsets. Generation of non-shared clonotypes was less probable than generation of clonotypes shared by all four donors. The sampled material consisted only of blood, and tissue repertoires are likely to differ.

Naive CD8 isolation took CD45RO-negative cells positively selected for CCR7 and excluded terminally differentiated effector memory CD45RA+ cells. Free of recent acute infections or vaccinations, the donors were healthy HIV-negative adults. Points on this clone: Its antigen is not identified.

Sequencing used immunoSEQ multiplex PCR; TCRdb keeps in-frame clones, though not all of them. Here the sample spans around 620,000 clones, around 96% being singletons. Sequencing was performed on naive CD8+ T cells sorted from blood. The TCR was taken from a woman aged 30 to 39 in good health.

CDR3 sequence: CASSPDGDEQYF. The DNA for the CDR3 is TGTGCCAGCAGCCCGGACGGCGACGAGCAGTACTTC. The chain joins TRBV5-4 to TRBJ2-7; no clear D. This CDR3 contains 12 residues. Looked up from germline, CDR1 is SGHNT and CDR2 is YYREEE (reference sequence). V lost 4 bases, J lost 5 bases, and 10 bases lay in between.